The 28 T cell receptor beta chains presented below share a single source sample, sequenced in a study of T-cell reconstitution after alpha-beta-depleted transplantation in children (dated by TCRdb to 2016 to 2017). Library preparation employed PCR. The run used an Illumina HiSeq 2500. To normalize quantification of the TCRbeta repertoire, the TCR libraries were built with molecular barcoding that relied on unique molecular identifiers. The public reads were reanalyzed by TCRdb: fastp trimming at Q25, MiXCR alignment, in-frame beta chains only. A single entry per CDR3 protein holds the most common genes and DNA from its merged rows. Recorded for this sample are over 550,000 distinct CDR3 sequences; under 12% of them occurred a single time. 3.5% to 5% of the sample comes from the top ten. Material: PBMCs from the stem cell graft donor, obtained from the stem cell graft. The receptor set was obtained from a human donor who donated a stem cell graft to a child with acute myeloid leukemia.

The rearrangement joins TRBV20-1 to TRBJ2-7; 8 bases are shared with TRBD2. The J segment lost 3 bases and the V segment lost 7 bases, leaving 11 bases of the junction unmatched. Germline V lookup: CDR1 DFQATT, CDR2 SNEGSKA (reference sequence). This CDR3 contains 14 residues. CDR3 protein: CSVVGLALGYEQYF. The CDR3 DNA follows: TGCAGTGTGGTAGGACTAGCTCTGGGCTACGAGCAGTACTTC.

A few counts support this clonotype. This sequence joins TRBV4-3 and TRBJ2-4; 7 bases fit TRBD2. The germline gives CDR1 LGHNA, CDR2 YSLEER. The CDR3 has 17 amino acids. V lost 0 bases, J lost 1 base, and 6 bases stayed unmatched. CDR3 nucleotide sequence: TGCGCCAGCAGCCAAGATGTAACTAGCGAGGCCAAAAACATTCAGTACTTC. Translated: CASSQDVTSEAKNIQYF.

This clonotype was observed at least ten times. The chain uses TRBV7-8 and TRBJ2-7; no clear D gene. V gave up 5 bases and J gave up 5 bases, with 10 bases separating them. CDR1 is SGHVS and CDR2 is FQNEAQ in the germline V gene. This CDR3 is built from 12 residues. CDR3 amino acids: CASSQNTNEQYF. The CDR3 DNA follows: TGTGCCAGCAGCCAGAATACCAACGAGCAGTACTTC.

This clonotype was seen at least ten times. The genes are TRBV4-3 and TRBJ2-7; D gene unclear. Trimming removed 0 bases from V and 3 bases from J, with 9 bases in between. The length of the CDR3 is 14 residues. Looked up from germline, CDR1 is LGHNA and CDR2 is YSLEER. The CDR3 region has the DNA TGCGCCAGCAGCCAAGATATCGACCTCTACGAGCAGTACTTC. It codes for CASSQDIDLYEQYF.

This clonotype was seen more than once but under ten times. The CDR3 DNA is TGCAGCGTTGACGCCGGGGAGCTGTTTTTT. Its protein product is CSVDAGELFF. The rearrangement links TRBV29-1 to TRBJ2-2; D is unclear. Germline values: CDR1 SQVTM, CDR2 ANQGSEA. Trimming took off 3 bases at V and 6 bases at J, with 2 bases between the two ends. The CDR3 has 10 amino acids.

In this sample, this clonotype turned up many times. This chain uses TRBV5-1 with TRBJ1-4; possibly TRBD1 for D (5 bases). The V end lost 0 bases, the J end lost 5 bases, and 11 bases lay between the germline ends. This CDR3 has 15 amino acids. From germline, CDR1 is SGHRS and CDR2 YFSETQ. Here the CDR3 DNA reads TGCGCCAGCAGCTTGGGCCGCGGGGGGAATGAAAAACTGTTTTTT. Protein sequence: CASSLGRGGNEKLFF.

This clonotype showed up many times. CDR3 in DNA: TGCAGCGTTGACTTAGTCGACAGGGCAGCTGGAAACACCATATATTTT. This encodes CSVDLVDRAAGNTIYF. This chain connects TRBV29-1 to TRBJ1-3; TRBD1 agrees at 7 bases. V was clipped by 3 bases and J by 2 bases; unmatched bases: 10. The CDR3 loop spans 16 amino acids. Germline CDR1 is SQVTM and CDR2 is ANQGSEA.

This clonotype was observed many times. The chain has TRBV7-9 and TRBJ1-1; D is perhaps TRBD1 (6 bases). CDR1 and CDR2 (germline): SEHNR, FQNEAQ (reference sequence). Trimming pared 2 bases from V and 10 bases from J, leaving 20 bases between. The CDR3 sequence is 15 residues long. CDR3 region: CASSLSAGEGSGAFF. The CDR3 DNA sequence: TGTGCCAGCAGCTTATCGGCAGGGGAAGGATCGGGAGCTTTCTTT.

The sample holds a few counts of this clonotype. This chain links TRBV12-3 or TRBV12-4 with TRBJ1-1, with D unresolved. This CDR3 comprises 13 residues. With 5 bases removed from V and 4 bases from J, the gap between germline ends came to 11 bases. The CDR3 protein is CASSPQKGTEAFF. The CDR3 bases are TGTGCCAGCAGTCCCCAAAAGGGCACTGAAGCTTTCTTT.

This clonotype came up a few times. The chain employs TRBV6-2 or TRBV6-3 and TRBJ2-1; possibly TRBD1 for D (6 bases). CDR1 is MNHEY and CDR2 is SVGEGT in the germline V gene. Trimming took off 8 bases at V and 9 bases at J, with 11 bases between the two ends. The CDR3 is 11 amino acids. The chain's CDR3 is CASRGGFEQFF. The DNA for the CDR3 is TGTGCCAGCCGAGGGGGATTTGAGCAGTTCTTC.

As for this clonotype: A much larger clone sits a single nucleotide away, making a read error possible. This rearrangement joins TRBV24-1 to TRBJ2-1; 13 nucleotides match TRBD2. The CDR3 length is 13 residues. Germline V CDR1 and CDR2: KGHDR, SFDVKD. The CDR3 loop reads CAASDDGLAGEFF. CDR3 in DNA: TGTGCCGCCAGTGACGATGGACTAGCGGGAGAGTTCTTC.

DNA for the CDR3: TGTGCCAGCACCAAGAAAGGGGCAAGGGGGCCAGGGACTGGGGCCAACGTCCTGACTTTC. Residues: CASTKKGARGPGTGANVLTF. The chain carries TRBV6-2 or TRBV6-3 and TRBJ2-6; TRBD1 matches at 7 bases. This CDR3 comprises 20 residues. The V gene's germline CDR1 is MNHEY and CDR2 SVGEGT. V shed 7 bases, J shed 2 bases, and the junction held 20 bases outside the gene matches.

Ten or more counts support this clonotype. V is TRBV4-3 and J is TRBJ1-4, with D unclear. The CDR3 totals 14 residues. Germline V CDR1 and CDR2: LGHNA, YSLEER. Trimming pared 0 bases from V and 5 bases from J, leaving 7 bases between. CDR3 residues: CASSQERGNEKLFF. As DNA, the CDR3 is TGCGCCAGCAGCCAAGAGAGAGGGAATGAAAAACTGTTTTTT.

The chain carries TRBV6-1 and TRBJ1-2; maybe TRBD1 (5 bases). CDR3 length equals 12 residues. V lost 3 bases and J lost 5, with 7 bases in between. Looked up from germline, CDR1 is MNHNS and CDR2 is SASEGT. CDR3 sequence (DNA): TGTGCCAGCAGTGAGGGGGGATATGGCTACACCTTC. It codes for CASSEGGYGYTF.

This clonotype has more than one count but fewer than ten. The rearrangement uses TRBV4-3 and TRBJ1-2; D unresolved. This CDR3 comprises 16 residues. V was pared by 0 bases and J by 2 bases, with 13 bases between. Germline V gene lookup returns CDR1 LGHNA and CDR2 YSLEER. For the CDR3, the DNA is TGCGCCAGCAGCCAAGATTCCACGGGGAACAACTATGGCTACACCTTC. Its translation: CASSQDSTGNNYGYTF.

This clonotype was observed a handful of times. The gene calls are TRBV29-1 and TRBJ2-7; 9 bases align to TRBD2. The CDR3 sequence is 15 residues long. Trimming removed 4 bases from V and 2 bases from J; junction bases left unmatched: 9. Germline V gene data show CDR1 as SQVTM and CDR2 as ANQGSEA. The CDR3 region is CSVVKASGNPYEQYF. The CDR3 nucleotides are TGCAGCGTTGTTAAGGCTAGCGGGAACCCCTACGAGCAGTACTTC.

CDR3 loop: CASRPRGSGDPYEQYF. The CDR3 bases are TGTGCCAGCAGACCCCGGGGGAGCGGCGATCCCTACGAGCAGTACTTC. The rearrangement links TRBV5-4 to TRBJ2-7, with D perhaps TRBD2 (6 bases). Trimming left V 5 bases short and J 2 bases short, with 20 bases between. Germline V gene sequence: CDR1 SGHNT, CDR2 YYREEE (reference sequence). This CDR3 is 16 amino acids long.

This clonotype was seen a handful of times. V and J are TRBV5-1 and TRBJ2-1; 12 bases map to TRBD2. CDR1 is SGHRS, CDR2 YFSETQ, per germline. The CDR3 contains 16 residues. V lost 4 bases and J lost 4; bases outside the gene matches: 6. CDR3 protein: CASSPTTSGGYNEQFF. In DNA, the CDR3 is TGCGCCAGCAGCCCGACGACTAGCGGGGGTTACAATGAGCAGTTCTTC.

The CDR3 loop is CSAEGLAGVGEQFF. DNA of the CDR3: TGCAGTGCCGAGGGACTAGCGGGAGTGGGTGAGCAGTTCTTC. The rearrangement links TRBV20-1 to TRBJ2-1; TRBD2 matches 14 bases. The CDR3 length is 14 residues. Germline V CDR1 and CDR2: DFQATT, SNEGSKA (reference sequence). V trimming: 6 bases; J trimming: 9 bases; junction bases outside the gene matches: 7.

J is TRBJ2-7 and V is TRBV14; 8 nucleotides align to TRBD1. The CDR3 is 17 amino acids. Germline values: CDR1 SGHDN, CDR2 FVKESK. V was pared by 0 bases and J by 5 bases, with 12 bases of the junction left unmatched. CDR3: CASSQDRGTGPFNEQYF. For the CDR3, the DNA is TGTGCCAGCAGCCAAGACAGGGGGACAGGTCCGTTTAACGAGCAGTACTTC.

This clonotype came up many times. This chain uses TRBV29-1 with TRBJ1-2; D may be TRBD1 (6 bases). This CDR3 has 13 residues. V lost 4 bases, J lost 0 bases, and 9 bases lay in between. The germline V gene encodes CDR1 SQVTM and CDR2 ANQGSEA. This chain's CDR3 is CSVGQAANYGYTF. In DNA form, the CDR3 reads TGCAGCGTTGGACAGGCCGCTAACTATGGCTACACCTTC.

The chain recombines TRBV20-1 with TRBJ2-5; D unresolved. Germline lookup yields CDR1 DFQATT and CDR2 SNEGSKA (reference sequence). This CDR3 is 14 amino acids long. V was shortened by 4 bases and J by 2 bases, with 14 bases between the two germline ends. This CDR3 is CSAKGFVGQETQYF. The DNA of the CDR3 is TGCAGTGCTAAGGGATTCGTGGGTCAAGAGACCCAGTACTTC.

In this sample, this clonotype turned up a few times. This rearrangement joins TRBV12-3 or TRBV12-4 to TRBJ2-3; 7 nucleotides line up with TRBD2. J lost 1 base, V lost 2 bases, and 9 bases had no gene match. The CDR3 runs 17 residues. CDR3 in amino acids: CASSLRLAEAGTDTQYF. The CDR3 coding sequence is TGTGCCAGCAGTTTAAGGCTAGCGGAGGCCGGCACAGATACGCAGTATTTT.

This chain links TRBV5-1 with TRBJ2-1, with 8 positions matching TRBD1. This CDR3 region has 17 residues. V shed 3 bases, J shed 3 bases, and the junction held 11 bases outside the gene matches. Germline V CDR1 and CDR2: SGHRS, YFSETQ. CDR3 in amino acids: CASSSTTGTGGYNEQFF. Written as DNA, the CDR3 is TGCGCCAGCAGCTCTACCACCGGGACAGGAGGCTACAATGAGCAGTTCTTC.

In this sample, this clonotype turned up a few times. J is TRBJ1-2 and V is TRBV6-1; no clear D. Germline CDR1 MNHNS, CDR2 SASEGT. V was shortened by 6 bases and J by 0 bases, with 11 bases between the two germline ends. The CDR3 covers 14 residues. DNA of the CDR3: TGTGCCAGCAGCCGGATCGGAGCTAACTATGGCTACACCTTC. Translation gives CASSRIGANYGYTF.

The V call is TRBV20-1, the J call TRBJ2-7; no reliable D call. This CDR3 is 14 amino acids long. Germline lookup yields CDR1 DFQATT and CDR2 SNEGSKA (reference sequence). V was shortened by 6 bases and J by 6 bases, with 21 bases between the two germline ends. The CDR3 sequence is CSATNDPITLEQYF. CDR3 nucleotides: TGCAGTGCGACCAACGACCCCATAACCCTCGAGCAGTACTTC.

The chain uses TRBV20-1 and TRBJ2-7, with 7 bases lining up with TRBD2. The CDR3 covers 14 residues. Germline V gene data show CDR1 as DFQATT and CDR2 as SNEGSKA (reference sequence). J lost 7 bases, V lost 2 bases, and 11 bases had no gene match. The CDR3 DNA reads as TGCAGTGCTAGATCGCTAGCGGCCTCGAGGGAGCAGTACTTC. The encoded protein is CSARSLAASREQYF.

The V and J genes are TRBV30 and TRBJ1-1, with D perhaps matching TRBD1 (5 bases). The CDR3 contains 11 residues. Germline CDR1 GTSNPN, CDR2 SVGIG (reference sequence). CDR3 nucleotides: TGTGCGGGGGGGGTGAACACTGAAGCTTTCTTT. Translating it yields CAGGVNTEAFF. The whole variable domain, filled in from reference TRBV30 and TRBJ1-1, reads SQTIHQWPATLVQPVGSPLSLECTVEGTSNPNLYWYRQAAGRGLQLLFYSVGIGQISSEVPQNLSASRPQDRQFILSSKKLLLSDSGFYLCAGGVNTEAFFGQGTRLTVV.